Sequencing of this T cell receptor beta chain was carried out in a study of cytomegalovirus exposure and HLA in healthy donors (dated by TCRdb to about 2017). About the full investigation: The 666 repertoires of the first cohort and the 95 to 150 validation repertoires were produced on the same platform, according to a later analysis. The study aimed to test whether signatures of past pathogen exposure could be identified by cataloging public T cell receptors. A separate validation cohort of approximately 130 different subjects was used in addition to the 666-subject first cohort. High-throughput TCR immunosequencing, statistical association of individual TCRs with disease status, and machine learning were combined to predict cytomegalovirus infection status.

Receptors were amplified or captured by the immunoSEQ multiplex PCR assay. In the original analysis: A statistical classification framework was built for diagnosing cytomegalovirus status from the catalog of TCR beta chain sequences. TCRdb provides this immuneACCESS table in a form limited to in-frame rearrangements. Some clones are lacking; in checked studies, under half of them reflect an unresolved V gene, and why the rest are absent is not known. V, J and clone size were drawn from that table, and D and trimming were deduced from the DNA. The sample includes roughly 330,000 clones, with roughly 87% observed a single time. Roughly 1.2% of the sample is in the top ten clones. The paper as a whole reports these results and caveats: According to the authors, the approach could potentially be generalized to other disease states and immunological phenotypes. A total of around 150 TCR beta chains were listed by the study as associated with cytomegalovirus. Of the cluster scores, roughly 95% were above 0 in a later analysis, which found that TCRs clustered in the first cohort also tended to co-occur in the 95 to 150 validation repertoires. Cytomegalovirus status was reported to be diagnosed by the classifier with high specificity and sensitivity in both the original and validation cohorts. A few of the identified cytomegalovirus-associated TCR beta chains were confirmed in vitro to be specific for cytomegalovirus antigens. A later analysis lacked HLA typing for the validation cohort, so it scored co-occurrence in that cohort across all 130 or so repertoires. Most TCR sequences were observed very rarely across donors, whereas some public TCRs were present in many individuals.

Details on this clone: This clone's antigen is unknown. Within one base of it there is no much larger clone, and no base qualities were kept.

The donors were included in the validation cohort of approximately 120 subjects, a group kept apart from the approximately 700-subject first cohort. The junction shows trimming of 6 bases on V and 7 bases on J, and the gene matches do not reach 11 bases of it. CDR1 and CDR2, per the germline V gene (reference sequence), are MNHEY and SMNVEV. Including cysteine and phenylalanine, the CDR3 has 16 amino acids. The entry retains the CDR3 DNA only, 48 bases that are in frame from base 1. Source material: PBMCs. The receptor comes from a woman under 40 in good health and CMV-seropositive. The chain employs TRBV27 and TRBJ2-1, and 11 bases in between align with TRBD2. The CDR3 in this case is CASRPRLAGMRNEQFF. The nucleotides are TGTGCCAGCAGACCCCGACTAGCGGGAATGAGGAATGAGCAGTTCTTC.